This T cell receptor beta chain was documented in a study of early T cells in non-severe SARS-CoV-2 infection. Study-level information: Chains from this unsorted whole-blood bulk RNA could not be paired. General study points: The VDJdb matching leaned toward anti-spike CD8 responses and overlooked private and CD4 specificities.

At least ten counts were recorded for this clonotype. Its antigen is as yet unknown. Germline V CDR1 and CDR2: LNHDA, SQIVND (reference sequence). The germline V and J ends were trimmed by 0 bases and 2 bases, with 11 bases remaining between them. CDR3 size: 16 residues. Researchers tagged individual cDNA molecules with unique molecular identifiers. TCRdb reprocessed the 5' RACE reads via MiXCR and lists one record per CDR3 protein. The table shows about 67,000 distinct CDR3 sequences, with 9.5% to 13% occurring only once. The V call is TRBV19, the J call TRBJ1-5; TRBD1 is a possible D gene (5 bases). Sequenced: whole blood. The origin of this receptor is an adult who was a healthcare worker with PCR-confirmed SARS-CoV-2 infection or an uninfected control (not recorded which). CDR3 nucleotides: TGTGCCAGTAGTATAGACGGGGGGATCGGCAATCAGCCCCAGCATTTT. Residues: CASSIDGGIGNQPQHF.